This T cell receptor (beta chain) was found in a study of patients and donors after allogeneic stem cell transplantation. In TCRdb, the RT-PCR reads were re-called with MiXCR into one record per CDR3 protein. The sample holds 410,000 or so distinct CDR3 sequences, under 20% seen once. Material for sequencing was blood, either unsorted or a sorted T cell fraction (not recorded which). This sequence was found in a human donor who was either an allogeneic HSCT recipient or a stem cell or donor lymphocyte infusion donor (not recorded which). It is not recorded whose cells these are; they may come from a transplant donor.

The CDR3 spells CASGLTGQETQYF. The CDR3 DNA reads TGTGCCAGCGGTCTCACAGGGCAAGAGACCCAGTACTTC. This chain connects TRBV12-3 or TRBV12-4 to TRBJ2-5; tentatively, D is TRBD1 (6 bases). Trimming removed 8 bases from V and 2 bases from J, with 12 bases in between. The CDR3 totals 13 residues.